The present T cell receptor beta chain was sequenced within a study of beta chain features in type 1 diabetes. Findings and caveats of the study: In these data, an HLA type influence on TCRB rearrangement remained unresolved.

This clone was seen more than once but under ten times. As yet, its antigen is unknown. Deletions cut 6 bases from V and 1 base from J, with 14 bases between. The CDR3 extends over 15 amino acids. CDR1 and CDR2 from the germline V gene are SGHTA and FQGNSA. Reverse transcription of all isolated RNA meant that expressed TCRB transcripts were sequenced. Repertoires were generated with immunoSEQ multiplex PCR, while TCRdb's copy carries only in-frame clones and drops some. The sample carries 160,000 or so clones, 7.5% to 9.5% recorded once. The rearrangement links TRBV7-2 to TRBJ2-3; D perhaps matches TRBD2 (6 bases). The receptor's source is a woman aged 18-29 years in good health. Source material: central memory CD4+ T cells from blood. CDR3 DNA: TGTGCCAGCAGTTGGGGACTTGGGGGCACAGATACGCAGTATTTT. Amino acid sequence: CASSWGLGGTDTQYF.